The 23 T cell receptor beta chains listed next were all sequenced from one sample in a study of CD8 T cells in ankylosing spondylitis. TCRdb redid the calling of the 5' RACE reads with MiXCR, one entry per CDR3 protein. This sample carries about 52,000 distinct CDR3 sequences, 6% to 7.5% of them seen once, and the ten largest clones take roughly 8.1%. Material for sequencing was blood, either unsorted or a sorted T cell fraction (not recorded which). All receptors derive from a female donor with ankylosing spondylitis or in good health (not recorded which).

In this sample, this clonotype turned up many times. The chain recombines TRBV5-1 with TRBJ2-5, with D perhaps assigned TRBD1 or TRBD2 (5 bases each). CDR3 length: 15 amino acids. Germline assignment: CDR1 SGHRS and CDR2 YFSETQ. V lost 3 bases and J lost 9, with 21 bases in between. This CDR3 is CASSWASTEGLAQYF. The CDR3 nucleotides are TGCGCCAGCAGCTGGGCTTCGACAGAGGGGTTGGCCCAGTACTTC.

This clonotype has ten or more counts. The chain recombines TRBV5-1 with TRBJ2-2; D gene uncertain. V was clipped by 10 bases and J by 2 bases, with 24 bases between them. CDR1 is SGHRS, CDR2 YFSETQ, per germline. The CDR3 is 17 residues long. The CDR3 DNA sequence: TGCGCCCCCCTGAGAAGGTACTACCCCAATAACACCGGGGAGCTGTTTTTT. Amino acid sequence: CAPLRRYYPNNTGELFF.

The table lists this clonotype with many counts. In nucleotides, the CDR3 is TGCAGTGCTAGAGAATCTATTAGCGGGGTGAACTACGAGCAGTACGTC. It is translated as CSARESISGVNYEQYV. J is TRBJ2-7 and V is TRBV20-1; 8 nucleotides agree with TRBD2. Trimming removed 0 bases from V and 3 bases from J; junction bases left unmatched: 10. The CDR3 loop spans 16 amino acids. Germline V gives CDR1 DFQATT, CDR2 SNEGSKA (reference sequence).

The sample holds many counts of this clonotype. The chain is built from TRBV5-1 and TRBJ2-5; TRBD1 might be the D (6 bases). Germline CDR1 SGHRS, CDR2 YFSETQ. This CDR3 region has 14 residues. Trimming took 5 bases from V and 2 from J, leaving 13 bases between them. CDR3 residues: CASSPQGKQETQYF. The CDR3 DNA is TGCGCCAGCAGTCCTCAGGGGAAGCAAGAGACCCAGTACTTC.

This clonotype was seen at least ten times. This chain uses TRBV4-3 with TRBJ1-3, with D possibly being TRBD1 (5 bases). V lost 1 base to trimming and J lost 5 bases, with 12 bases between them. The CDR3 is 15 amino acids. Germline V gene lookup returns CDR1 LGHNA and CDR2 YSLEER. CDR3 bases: TGCGCCAGCAGCCAAGCGGGGCAGGAGCGAAACACCATATATTTT. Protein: CASSQAGQERNTIYF.

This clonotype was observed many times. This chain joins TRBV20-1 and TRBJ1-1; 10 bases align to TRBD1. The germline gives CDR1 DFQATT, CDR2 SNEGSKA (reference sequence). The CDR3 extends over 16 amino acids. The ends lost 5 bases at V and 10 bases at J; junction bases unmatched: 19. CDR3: CSAFDSAGTGELGAFF. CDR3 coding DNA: TGCAGTGCTTTTGATTCTGCCGGGACAGGGGAATTAGGAGCTTTCTTT.

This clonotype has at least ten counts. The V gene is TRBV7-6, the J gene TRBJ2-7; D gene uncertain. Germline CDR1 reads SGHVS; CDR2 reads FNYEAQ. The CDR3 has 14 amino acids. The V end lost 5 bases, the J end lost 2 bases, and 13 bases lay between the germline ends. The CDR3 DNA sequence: TGTGCCAGCAGCCAGGCCGTGCCCCCCTACGAGCAGTACTTC. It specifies CASSQAVPPYEQYF.

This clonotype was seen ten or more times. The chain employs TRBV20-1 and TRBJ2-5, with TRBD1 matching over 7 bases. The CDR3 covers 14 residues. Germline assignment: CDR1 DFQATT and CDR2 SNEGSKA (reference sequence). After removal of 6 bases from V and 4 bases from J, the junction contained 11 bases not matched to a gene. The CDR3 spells CSAPNYRGSETQYF. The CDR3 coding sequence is TGCAGTGCGCCAAACTACAGGGGATCAGAGACCCAGTACTTC.

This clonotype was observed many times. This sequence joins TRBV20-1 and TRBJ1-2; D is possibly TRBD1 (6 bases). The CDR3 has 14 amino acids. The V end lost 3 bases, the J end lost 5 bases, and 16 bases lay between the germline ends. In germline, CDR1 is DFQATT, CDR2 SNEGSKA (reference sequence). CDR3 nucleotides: TGCAGTGCTAGGGGAGCGGACAGTAGATATGGCTACACCTTC. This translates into CSARGADSRYGYTF.

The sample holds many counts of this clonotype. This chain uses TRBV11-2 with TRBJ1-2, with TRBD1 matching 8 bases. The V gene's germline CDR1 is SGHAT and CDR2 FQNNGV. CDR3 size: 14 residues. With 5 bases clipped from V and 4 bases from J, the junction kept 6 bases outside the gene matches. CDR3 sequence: CASSAGQATYGYTF. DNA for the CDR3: TGTGCCAGCAGCGCGGGACAGGCAACCTATGGCTACACCTTC.

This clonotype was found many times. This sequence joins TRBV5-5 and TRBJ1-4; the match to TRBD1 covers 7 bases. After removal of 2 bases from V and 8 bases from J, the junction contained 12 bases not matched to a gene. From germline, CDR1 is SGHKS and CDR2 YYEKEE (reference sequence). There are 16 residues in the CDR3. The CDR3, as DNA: TGTGCCAGCAGCTTTGGAGTCGGGCAGGGGGACGAAAAACTGTTTTTT. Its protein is CASSFGVGQGDEKLFF.

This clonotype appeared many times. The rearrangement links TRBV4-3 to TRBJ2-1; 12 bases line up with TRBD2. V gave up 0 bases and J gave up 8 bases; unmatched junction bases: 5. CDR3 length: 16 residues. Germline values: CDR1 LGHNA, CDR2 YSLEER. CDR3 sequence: CASSQDRTSGVDEQFF. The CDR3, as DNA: TGCGCCAGCAGCCAAGATAGGACTAGCGGGGTCGATGAGCAGTTCTTC.

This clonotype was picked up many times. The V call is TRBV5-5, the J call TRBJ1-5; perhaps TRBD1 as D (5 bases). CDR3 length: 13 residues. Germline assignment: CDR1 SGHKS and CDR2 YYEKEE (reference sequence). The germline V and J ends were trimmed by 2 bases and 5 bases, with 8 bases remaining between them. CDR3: CASSFRVDQPQHF. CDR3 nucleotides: TGTGCCAGCAGCTTCAGGGTTGATCAGCCCCAGCATTTT.

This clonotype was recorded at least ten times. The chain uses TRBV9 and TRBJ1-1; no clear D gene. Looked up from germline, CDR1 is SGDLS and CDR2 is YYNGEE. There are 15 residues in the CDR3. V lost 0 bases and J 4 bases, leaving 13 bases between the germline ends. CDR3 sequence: CASSVGPQWSTEAFF. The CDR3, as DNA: TGTGCCAGCAGCGTAGGACCCCAATGGAGCACTGAAGCTTTCTTT.

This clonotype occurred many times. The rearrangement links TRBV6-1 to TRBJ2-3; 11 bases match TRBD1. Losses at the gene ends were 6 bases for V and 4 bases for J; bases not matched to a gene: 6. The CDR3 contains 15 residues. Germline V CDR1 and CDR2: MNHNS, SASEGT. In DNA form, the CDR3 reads TGTGCCAGCAGGCAGGACAGGGGGCATCCAGATACGCAGTATTTT. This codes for CASRQDRGHPDTQYF.

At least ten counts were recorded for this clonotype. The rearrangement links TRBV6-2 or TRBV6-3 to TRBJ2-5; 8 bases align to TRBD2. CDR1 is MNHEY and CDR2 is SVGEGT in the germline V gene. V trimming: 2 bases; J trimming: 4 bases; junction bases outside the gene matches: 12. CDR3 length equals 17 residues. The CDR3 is CASSYGAGGYLRETQYF. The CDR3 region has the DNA TGTGCCAGCAGTTACGGTGCGGGGGGTTACCTTAGAGAGACCCAGTACTTC.

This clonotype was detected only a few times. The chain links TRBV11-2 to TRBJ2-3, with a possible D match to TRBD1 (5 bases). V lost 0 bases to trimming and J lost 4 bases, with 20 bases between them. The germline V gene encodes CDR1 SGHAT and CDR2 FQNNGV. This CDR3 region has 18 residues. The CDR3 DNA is TGTGCCAGCAGCTTAGAATGGTCGGCGACAGCCACCCCAGATACGCAGTATTTT. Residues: CASSLEWSATATPDTQYF.

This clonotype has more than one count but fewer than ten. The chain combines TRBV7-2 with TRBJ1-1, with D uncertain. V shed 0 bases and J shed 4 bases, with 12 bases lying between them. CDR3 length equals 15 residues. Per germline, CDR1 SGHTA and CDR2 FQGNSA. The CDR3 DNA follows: TGTGCCAGCAGCTTAGCTGGCGTCCTCGGCACTGAAGCTTTCTTT. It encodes CASSLAGVLGTEAFF.

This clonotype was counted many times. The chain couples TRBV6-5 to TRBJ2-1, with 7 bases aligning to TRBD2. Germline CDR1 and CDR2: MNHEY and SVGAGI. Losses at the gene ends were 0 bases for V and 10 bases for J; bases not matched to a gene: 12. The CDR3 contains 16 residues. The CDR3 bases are TGTGCCAGCAGTTACTCGGGAGGGACGGTACCTCAAGAGCAGTTCTTC. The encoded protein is CASSYSGGTVPQEQFF.

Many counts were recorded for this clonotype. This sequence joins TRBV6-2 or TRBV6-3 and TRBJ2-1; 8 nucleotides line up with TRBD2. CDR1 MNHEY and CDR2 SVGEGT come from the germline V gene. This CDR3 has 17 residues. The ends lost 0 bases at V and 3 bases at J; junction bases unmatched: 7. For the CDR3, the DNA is TGTGCCAGCAGTTACTCCTTCGGGGGGGAAAACTACAATGAGCAGTTCTTC. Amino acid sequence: CASSYSFGGENYNEQFF.

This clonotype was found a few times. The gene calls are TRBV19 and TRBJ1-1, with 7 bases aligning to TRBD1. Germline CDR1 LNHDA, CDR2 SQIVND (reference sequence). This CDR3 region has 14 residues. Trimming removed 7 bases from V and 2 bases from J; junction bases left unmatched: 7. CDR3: CASISGQFNTEAFF. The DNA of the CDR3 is TGTGCCAGTATCTCGGGACAGTTTAACACTGAAGCTTTCTTT.

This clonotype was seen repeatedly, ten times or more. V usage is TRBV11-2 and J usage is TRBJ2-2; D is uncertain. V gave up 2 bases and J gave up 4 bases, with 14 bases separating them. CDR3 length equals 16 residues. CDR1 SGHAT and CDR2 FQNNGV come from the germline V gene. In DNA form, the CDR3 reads TGTGCCAGCAGCTTAAAGGCTACCGTCACCACCGGGGAGCTGTTTTTT. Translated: CASSLKATVTTGELFF.

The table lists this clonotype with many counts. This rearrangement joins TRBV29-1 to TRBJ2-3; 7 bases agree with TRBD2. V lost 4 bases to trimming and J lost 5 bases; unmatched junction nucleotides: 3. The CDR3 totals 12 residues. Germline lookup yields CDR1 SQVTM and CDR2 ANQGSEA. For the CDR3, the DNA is TGCAGCGTTGGACTAGCTGGAGATACGCAGTATTTT. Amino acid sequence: CSVGLAGDTQYF.